A selection of T cell receptor beta chains follows, all from one sample in a study of cytomegalovirus exposure and HLA in healthy donors. Profiled with immunoSEQ multiplex PCR; TCRdb holds only in-frame clones, not every one. The repertoire holds under 150,000 clones, with around a tenth as singletons. Specimen: PBMCs. The receptor source for this set is a male donor in good health and CMV-seronegative. Both conserved end residues are part of each CDR3. Fields, in order: D gene, J gene, V gene, CDR3 protein. D genes are given only for firm matches.

d_call: .
j_call: TRBJ2-2
v_call: TRBV10-2
cdr3_aa: CASNGRENTGELFF

d_call: TRBD1
j_call: TRBJ1-5
v_call: TRBV19
cdr3_aa: CASSRRQGAGYSNQPQHF

d_call: TRBD2
j_call: TRBJ2-3
v_call: TRBV4-2
cdr3_aa: CASSPRGAGVGTDTQYF

d_call: TRBD1
j_call: TRBJ2-3
v_call: TRBV4-3
cdr3_aa: CASSQERPGQGALDTQYF

d_call: TRBD2
j_call: TRBJ2-1
v_call: TRBV7-3
cdr3_aa: CASSPIAGSSYNEQFF

d_call: .
j_call: TRBJ2-7
v_call: TRBV2
cdr3_aa: CASRPTGSYEQYF

d_call: TRBD2
j_call: TRBJ2-7
v_call: TRBV29-1
cdr3_aa: CSVRLARSYEQYF

d_call: TRBD2
j_call: TRBJ2-3
v_call: TRBV6-1
cdr3_aa: CASTGLADPDTQYF

d_call: .
j_call: TRBJ2-5
v_call: TRBV28
cdr3_aa: CASSLGGPQETQYF

d_call: TRBD2
j_call: TRBJ2-5
v_call: TRBV9
cdr3_aa: CASSSGGLQETQYF

d_call: .
j_call: TRBJ1-2
v_call: TRBV28
cdr3_aa: CASSKGLVVDYTF

d_call: TRBD1
j_call: TRBJ1-2
v_call: TRBV7-2
cdr3_aa: CASSLASGTVYGYTF

d_call: TRBD1
j_call: TRBJ1-2
v_call: TRBV19
cdr3_aa: CASSANRGKGYGYTF

d_call: .
j_call: TRBJ2-7
v_call: TRBV7-6
cdr3_aa: CASSHTEYYEQYF

d_call: .
j_call: TRBJ1-2
v_call: TRBV7-9
cdr3_aa: CASSEWDTPNYGYTF

d_call: .
j_call: TRBJ2-5
v_call: TRBV20-1
cdr3_aa: CSPSGQETQYF

d_call: .
j_call: TRBJ1-1
v_call: TRBV2
cdr3_aa: CASLSPSSPGEAFF

d_call: TRBD1
j_call: TRBJ1-2
v_call: TRBV18
cdr3_aa: CASSDKQRDRVKYGYTF

d_call: .
j_call: TRBJ1-3
v_call: TRBV28
cdr3_aa: CASRRNYSGNTIYF

d_call: TRBD2
j_call: TRBJ2-7
v_call: TRBV7-2
cdr3_aa: CASSWEGLAGEQYF

d_call: TRBD1
j_call: TRBJ1-3
v_call: TRBV11-2
cdr3_aa: CASSYRGERNTIYF

d_call: .
j_call: TRBJ1-1
v_call: TRBV6-1
cdr3_aa: CASSEAFRLRTEAFF

d_call: .
j_call: TRBJ1-2
v_call: TRBV28
cdr3_aa: CASSSSQWQGSYGYTF

d_call: .
j_call: TRBJ2-2
v_call: TRBV4-3
cdr3_aa: CASSQGRLSTGELFF

d_call: .
j_call: TRBJ1-1
v_call: TRBV5-4
cdr3_aa: CASSFLRGAEAFF

d_call: TRBD2
j_call: TRBJ2-7
v_call: TRBV27
cdr3_aa: CASRLAGGFYEQYF

d_call: .
j_call: TRBJ1-3
v_call: TRBV7-2
cdr3_aa: CASSPPVAGTGNTIYF

d_call: TRBD1
j_call: TRBJ2-3
v_call: TRBV6-5
cdr3_aa: CASSSLGQGQRDTQYF

d_call: .
j_call: TRBJ1-3
v_call: TRBV19
cdr3_aa: CASRAPGNTIYF

d_call: TRBD1
j_call: TRBJ2-1
v_call: TRBV2
cdr3_aa: CASTRDRGGLEQFF

d_call: .
j_call: TRBJ1-4
v_call: TRBV5-1
cdr3_aa: CASSSTGATNEKLFF

d_call: .
j_call: TRBJ2-7
v_call: TRBV5-1
cdr3_aa: CASSLGSDRNFYEQYF

d_call: TRBD1
j_call: TRBJ2-5
v_call: TRBV7-9
cdr3_aa: CASSPEGGSDQETQYF

d_call: .
j_call: TRBJ2-3
v_call: TRBV5-1
cdr3_aa: CASSSGDTQYF

d_call: TRBD1
j_call: TRBJ2-1
v_call: TRBV6-5
cdr3_aa: CASSTGGSYNEQFF

d_call: .
j_call: TRBJ1-5
v_call: TRBV4-3
cdr3_aa: CASSQDRGNNQPQHF

d_call: .
j_call: TRBJ1-1
v_call: TRBV5-4
cdr3_aa: CASSPGGGWDTEAFF

d_call: TRBD2
j_call: TRBJ2-7
v_call: TRBV27
cdr3_aa: CASSTGSSGGYEQYF

d_call: TRBD1
j_call: TRBJ1-5
v_call: TRBV4-1
cdr3_aa: CASSQPQGARDNQPQHF

d_call: TRBD1
j_call: TRBJ2-7
v_call: TRBV6-6
cdr3_aa: CASRDGTGGRYEQYF

d_call: .
j_call: TRBJ2-2
v_call: TRBV28
cdr3_aa: CASSSGGTANTGELFF

d_call: .
j_call: TRBJ2-1
v_call: TRBV29-1
cdr3_aa: CSLRLYNEQFF

d_call: TRBD1
j_call: TRBJ2-3
v_call: TRBV5-6
cdr3_aa: CASRPQGAQGDTQYF

d_call: TRBD1
j_call: TRBJ1-5
v_call: TRBV2
cdr3_aa: CASTFAGGSQPQHF

d_call: .
j_call: TRBJ2-7
v_call: TRBV28
cdr3_aa: CASNPLTDPYEQYF

d_call: .
j_call: TRBJ2-1
v_call: TRBV9
cdr3_aa: CASSDRLYNEQFF

d_call: TRBD1
j_call: TRBJ1-2
v_call: TRBV5-6
cdr3_aa: CASSRDRGRGYTF

d_call: TRBD1
j_call: TRBJ2-2
v_call: TRBV28
cdr3_aa: CASRLGRGRDTGELFF

d_call: .
j_call: TRBJ2-1
v_call: TRBV7-9
cdr3_aa: CASSLRLAPYNEQFF

d_call: .
j_call: TRBJ1-4
v_call: TRBV7-9
cdr3_aa: CASSLGSGGTNEKLFF

d_call: .
j_call: TRBJ1-6
v_call: TRBV4-1
cdr3_aa: CASSQDRTRRDNSPLHF

d_call: .
j_call: TRBJ2-3
v_call: TRBV4-2
cdr3_aa: CASSQPSGSRADTQYF

d_call: .
j_call: TRBJ1-2
v_call: TRBV4-1
cdr3_aa: CASSQESGDPGYAF

d_call: .
j_call: TRBJ1-1
v_call: TRBV9
cdr3_aa: CASSPDSMSEAFF

d_call: TRBD1
j_call: TRBJ2-5
v_call: TRBV19
cdr3_aa: CASSTLSGTGNSGTQYF